This T cell receptor (beta chain) was sequenced during a study of T cells in Graves' hyperthyroidism and ophthalmopathy (dated 2019 in TCRdb). With respect to the entire study: Peripheral blood samples were taken at initial diagnosis, before any treatment was given. A discovery cohort of roughly 100 patients, roughly 45 with Graves' ophthalmopathy and more than 55 with stable Graves' hyperthyroidism, was used to find distinguishing TCR V-J signatures. Whether ophthalmopathy could be predicted prospectively was tested in an independent validation cohort made up of 18 to 20 hyperthyroidism patients plus 17 patients who later progressed to ophthalmopathy. For training and testing, the 100 or so patients in the discovery cohort were randomly divided in a 7:3 ratio. The study also compared thyroid tissue and blood T-cell repertoires from five or six Graves' hyperthyroidism patients. After blood sampling, hyperthyroidism patients were treated with methimazole at a starting dose of 30 mg daily, and ophthalmopathy patients were treated with high-dose intravenous methylprednisolone. The paper describes TCR Vbeta CDR3 sequencing of some 130 peripheral blood samples, made up of approximately 40 ophthalmopathy patients, roughly 75 hyperthyroidism patients and 17 progressor patients.

The germline V gene (reference sequence) provides CDR1 DFQATT and CDR2 SNEGSKA. The germline V end is reduced by 5 bases and the J end by 5 bases; junction bases left unmatched: 18. The CDR3 runs 17 residues from the cysteine to the phenylalanine. Kept here is only the CDR3 DNA, which spans 51 bases and is read in frame from base 1. Overall results and qualifications from the work: In validation, the model predicted progression to ophthalmopathy with about 71% sensitivity and 72.22% specificity, a median of 6.5 months before onset. No statistical method was used to fix the sample size in advance, and group allocation was not hidden from the investigators. In cross-validation, a model built on a 13 V-J signature told ophthalmopathy apart from stable hyperthyroidism with 85% to 90% sensitivity and approximately 84% specificity, and in testing the same model reached 80%/75%. Most expanded thyroid clonotypes (frequency above 0.001) were also detected in blood, suggesting blood repertoires may reflect thyroid immune responses.

Amplification of TCR beta CDR3 regions was carried out from RNA transcripts. For the first round of RT-PCR on the TCR CDR3, the HTBI primer set was used together with the Qiagen OneStep RT-PCR kit. Libraries were constructed in a second round of multiplex PCR, after which size selection and purification were carried out. Paired-end sequencing of the libraries was performed with 100 bp reads on an Illumina HiSeq2000. The original pipeline was this. SOAPnuke was used to process the raw data, removing reads that contained adapters or uncalled bases, had a mean Phred below 15, or lacked an exact match to the constant primer or identifier. COPE v1.2.5 was used to merge the high-quality paired reads, and each unique nucleotide sequence was defined as a clonotype. MiTCR v1.1 was used to align clonotypes to the IMGT TRBV, TRBD and TRBJ reference segments. The analysis included only V-J combinations with a frequency above 0.0001, which together covered 99% to 99.2% of the repertoires. The TCS score was defined as the ratio of F50 (clonal expansion) to E x V (chaos), calculated using BLOSUM62-based TCRdist between CDR3 peptides within each V-J. Welch's t-statistics and random forest reduced 500 to 550 V-J features to around 14, which were used in a naive Bayes classifier (R e1071). TCRdb reprocessed the public reads (quality trimming at Q25 with fastp, clone calling with MiXCR) and kept in-frame beta chains. CDR3 protein sequences are deduplicated, and each keeps its most common genes and DNA. What appears here as the V and J calls and clone size reflects TCRdb's work, not the paper's. Across this sample there are some 550,000 distinct CDR3 sequences, with about 16% seen only once. Together, the top ten hold roughly 3.4% of the sample.

In regard to this clonotype: The clone's antigen remains unknown. No much larger clone is present one base from it, and per-base qualities are unavailable.

Moderately to severely active disease, a Clinical Activity Score of at least 3, a NOSPECS grade of at least 4, and a duration under 3 months were present in ophthalmopathy patients. The study excluded patients with uncontrolled infections, other autoimmune diseases, pregnancy or lactation. Diagnoses relied on clinical symptoms, serum thyroxine and TRAb, thyroid ultrasound and orbital computed tomography. PBMCs were isolated from more than 8 ml of fresh peripheral blood by Ficoll-Paque density gradient centrifugation. Total RNA was extracted with Trizol reagent, and quality was checked on an Agilent 2100 Bioanalyzer.

This receptor was taken from a woman aged 40 to 55 with Graves' ophthalmopathy. Sequencing was done on a sample of blood. Recombination linked TRBV20-1 to TRBJ2-3; TRBD2 aligns with 8 central bases. The nucleotides read TGCAGTGCTGAGCCGGGGGGGGCGGGGGAAGAGGAAGATACGCAGTATTTT. The encoded protein is CSAEPGGAGEEEDTQYF.